This T cell receptor (beta chain) was captured in a study of blood T cell repertoires in COVID-19. In the study overall: PBMCs, B-cell-depleted T cells, or T cells were the source of the cDNA or gDNA that made up the material.

Clones were read by immunoSEQ multiplex PCR, and TCRdb kept only the in-frame ones, dropping some. The sample comprises about 210,000 clones, roughly 79% of which are singletons, and approximately 9% rests with the top ten. Sequencing was done on a sample of PBMCs or T cells enriched from blood (not recorded which). This clonotype was sampled from a woman in her forties or fifties with acute COVID-19.

CDR3 amino acids: CSAPLNTEAFF. CDR3 coding DNA: TGCAGTGCCCCGTTGAACACTGAAGCTTTCTTT. The chain recombines TRBV20-1 with TRBJ1-1, with D uncertain. The ends were cut back, 6 bases at V and 0 bases at J, with 5 bases in the middle. This CDR3 has 11 amino acids. Germline-derived CDR1 and CDR2 are DFQATT and SNEGSKA (reference sequence).